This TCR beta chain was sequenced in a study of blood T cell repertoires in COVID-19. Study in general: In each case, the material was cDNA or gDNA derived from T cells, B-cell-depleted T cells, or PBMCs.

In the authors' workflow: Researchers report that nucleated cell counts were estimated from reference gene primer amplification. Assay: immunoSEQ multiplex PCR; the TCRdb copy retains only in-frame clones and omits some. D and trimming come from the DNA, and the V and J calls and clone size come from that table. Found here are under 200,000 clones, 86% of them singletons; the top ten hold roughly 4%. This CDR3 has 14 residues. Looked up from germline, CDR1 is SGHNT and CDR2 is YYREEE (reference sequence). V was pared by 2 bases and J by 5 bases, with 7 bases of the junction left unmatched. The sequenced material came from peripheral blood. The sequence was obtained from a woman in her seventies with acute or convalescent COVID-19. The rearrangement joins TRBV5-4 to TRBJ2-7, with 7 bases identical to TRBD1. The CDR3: CASSFPTGNDEQYF. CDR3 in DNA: TGTGCCAGCAGCTTCCCGACAGGGAACGACGAGCAGTACTTC.